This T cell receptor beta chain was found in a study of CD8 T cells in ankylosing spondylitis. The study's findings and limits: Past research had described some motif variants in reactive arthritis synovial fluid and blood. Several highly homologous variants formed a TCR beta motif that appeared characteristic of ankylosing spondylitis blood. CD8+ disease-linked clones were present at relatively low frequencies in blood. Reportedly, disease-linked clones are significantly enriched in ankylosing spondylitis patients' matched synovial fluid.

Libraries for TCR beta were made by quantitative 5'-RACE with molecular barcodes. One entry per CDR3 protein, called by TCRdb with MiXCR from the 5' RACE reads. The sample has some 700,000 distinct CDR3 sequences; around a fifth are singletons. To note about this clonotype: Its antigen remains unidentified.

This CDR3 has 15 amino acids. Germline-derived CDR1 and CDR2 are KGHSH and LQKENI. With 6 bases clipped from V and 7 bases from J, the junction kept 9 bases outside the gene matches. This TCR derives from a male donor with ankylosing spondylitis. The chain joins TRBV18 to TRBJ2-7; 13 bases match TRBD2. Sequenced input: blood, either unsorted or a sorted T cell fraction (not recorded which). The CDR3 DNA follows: TGTGCCAGCTCCCAAGGACTAGCGGGAGTGGCGGAGCAGTACTTC. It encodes CASSQGLAGVAEQYF.